This T cell receptor (beta chain) was obtained from a study of shared clonotypes between healthy human individuals. Findings and caveats of the study: Non-shared clonotypes had lower generation probabilities than clonotypes shared by all four sorted-subset donors.

This clone is a singleton in its sample. Its antigen remains unidentified. Using immunoSEQ multiplex PCR, the repertoire was profiled, and TCRdb retains in-frame clones only, with some absent. The sample has some 2 million clones, roughly 94% seen once. Germline V gene data show CDR1 as MNHEY and CDR2 as SMNVEV (reference sequence). Trimming took 6 bases from V and 6 from J; bases not matched to a gene: 8. The CDR3 spans 14 residues. This receptor was obtained from a man in his late teens or twenties in good health. The J gene is TRBJ2-1, the V gene TRBV27; TRBD1 matches at 7 bases. The sequenced material came from naive CD4+ T cells sorted from blood. Indicated subset: CD45RA+ positively selected. CDR3 protein: CASRTLDRVNEQFF. DNA for the CDR3: TGTGCCAGCAGAACTTTAGACAGGGTCAATGAGCAGTTCTTC.